This T cell receptor beta chain was captured in a study of blood T cell repertoires in COVID-19. On the study more broadly: The origin of the acute and convalescent COVID-19 samples was the United States, Italy and Spain.

With 1 base removed from V and 5 bases from J, the gap between germline ends came to 18 bases. The CDR3 totals 17 residues. Looked up from germline, CDR1 is LGHNA and CDR2 is YNFKEQ. TCRdb keeps only in-frame clones here, not all; method: immunoSEQ multiplex PCR. The table has 170,000 or so clones, about 86% seen once. The J gene is TRBJ2-1, the V gene TRBV4-2; possible D gene TRBD2, 5 bases. The specimen sequenced was peripheral blood. This clonotype originated in a man aged 50-60 years with active or convalescent COVID-19. CDR3 loop: CASSQVLASPQHNEQFF. The CDR3 nucleotides read TGTGCCAGCAGCCAAGTGTTGGCTAGCCCCCAGCACAATGAGCAGTTCTTC.